The present entry profiles one T cell receptor (beta chain) with its context. The antigen is not known. J was trimmed by 1 base and V by 3 bases; bases with no gene match: 4. Germline lookup yields CDR1 SGHNT and CDR2 YYREEE (reference sequence). CDR3 length equals 16 residues. The sample belongs to a study of cytomegalovirus exposure and HLA in healthy donors. Overall study findings and caveats: Near-uniform donor sequencing depth was presumed by presence/absence analyses. Most of the CMV-associated TCR beta chains (in a later analysis) appeared to be HLA-restricted.

Both 60 Vbeta primers and 13 Jbeta primers went into the PCR. Profiling relied on immunoSEQ multiplex PCR, and the TCRdb table lists in-frame clones only, not all of them. The sample has over 100,000 clones, roughly four fifths seen once; the top ten hold roughly a fifth. Participants comprised healthy donors of bone marrow. This receptor was identified in a man aged 30-40 years in good health and CMV-seropositive. The chain is built from TRBV5-4 and TRBJ2-2; 9 bases agree with TRBD2. Sequencing used PBMCs. Written as DNA, the CDR3 is TGTGCCAGCAGCTGGGGGCGGGGGGGGAACACCGGGGAGCTGTTTTTT. This translates into CASSWGRGGNTGELFF.